Each of the 15 T cell receptor beta chains below was sequenced from the same sample in a study of T cells in Graves' hyperthyroidism and ophthalmopathy. Using RNA transcripts as the source, TCR beta CDR3 regions were amplified. Using the HTBI primer set, a first-round RT-PCR was run on the TCR CDR3. TCRdb reanalysed the multiplex PCR reads using MiXCR and keeps one entry per CDR3 protein. This repertoire shows 690,000 or so distinct CDR3 sequences, approximately 19% found once; its top ten account for approximately 15%. What was sequenced was blood. The receptors come from a woman aged 45 to 65 with Graves' hyperthyroidism that later progressed to Graves' ophthalmopathy.

Ten or more counts support this clonotype. The chain is built from TRBV7-2 and TRBJ1-2, with D perhaps matching TRBD1 (5 bases). This CDR3 comprises 15 residues. Between the trimmed V and J ends, which lost 2 bases and 2 bases, there was a span of 12 bases. Germline V gene sequence: CDR1 SGHTA, CDR2 FQGNSA. The CDR3 here is CASSLNTGENYGYTF. The DNA of the CDR3 is TGTGCCAGCAGCTTAAATACAGGAGAGAACTATGGCTACACCTTC. Full variable domain (missing parts from reference TRBV7-2 and TRBJ1-2): GAGVSQSPSNKVTEKGKDVELRCDPISGHTALYWYRQSLGQGLEFLIYFQGNSAPDKSGLPSDRFSAERTGGSVSTLTIQRTQQEDSAVYLCASSLNTGENYGYTFGSGTRLTVV.

The CDR3 spells CSVVIQVLNTEAFF. The CDR3 DNA reads as TGCAGCGTTGTTATTCAGGTCCTGAACACTGAAGCTTTCTTT. V usage is TRBV29-1 and J usage is TRBJ1-1; no firm D call. This CDR3 is 14 amino acids long. V lost 4 bases to trimming and J lost 0 bases, with 12 bases between them. Germline CDR1 SQVTM, CDR2 ANQGSEA.

This clonotype was seen repeatedly, ten times or more. The rearrangement joins TRBV2 to TRBJ1-1; D gene ambiguous. The CDR3 has 13 residues. Per the germline V gene, CDR1 is SNHLY and CDR2 is FYNNEI. Trimming removed 10 bases at V and 1 base at J, with 13 bases between. CDR3 region: CAKHGPSNTEAFF. Here the CDR3 DNA reads TGTGCCAAGCACGGACCCTCGAACACTGAAGCTTTCTTT.

This clonotype was seen many times. The J gene is TRBJ2-7, the V gene TRBV7-2; no definite D call. From germline, CDR1 is SGHTA and CDR2 FQGNSA. V was pared by 5 bases and J by 3 bases, with 14 bases between. The CDR3 runs to 14 residues. The chain's CDR3 is CASSHLGRRYEQYF. The CDR3 bases are TGTGCCAGCAGCCATCTAGGGCGGCGCTACGAGCAGTACTTC.

In its sample, this clonotype was seen a few times. The chain employs TRBV12-3 or TRBV12-4 and TRBJ2-4; TRBD1 matches 8 bases. V lost 6 bases and J lost 1; bases outside the gene matches: 8. The CDR3 covers 16 residues. CDR3 sequence reads: CASSLRTGKAKNIQYF. The DNA of the CDR3 is TGTGCCAGCAGCCTAAGGACAGGGAAGGCCAAAAACATTCAGTACTTC.

This clonotype came up a few times. The V and J genes are TRBV10-3 and TRBJ2-7; TRBD1 matches 12 bases. The CDR3 spans 14 residues. CDR1 and CDR2 from the germline V gene are ENHRY and SYGVKD. Trimming took 10 bases from V and 4 from J; bases not matched to a gene: 8. CDR3 sequence: CATGGQGAVYEQYF. The CDR3 coding sequence is TGTGCCACAGGGGGACAGGGGGCTGTATACGAGCAGTACTTC.

This clonotype was detected many times. J is TRBJ1-1 and V is TRBV29-1, with 7 nucleotides matching TRBD1. Germline V gene data show CDR1 as SQVTM and CDR2 as ANQGSEA. The CDR3 is 12 amino acids. The J segment lost 1 base and the V segment lost 4 bases, leaving 0 bases of the junction unmatched. The CDR3 DNA is TGCAGCGTTGGACAGGGGAACACTGAAGCTTTCTTT. This translates into CSVGQGNTEAFF.

This clonotype was seen only a few times. This sequence joins TRBV19 and TRBJ1-1; no reliable D call. Looked up from germline, CDR1 is LNHDA and CDR2 is SQIVND (reference sequence). The CDR3 spans 14 residues. V lost 4 bases and J lost 4, with 13 bases in between. CDR3: CASSSARAGTEAFF. DNA of the CDR3: TGTGCCAGTAGTAGCGCCCGGGCGGGCACTGAAGCTTTCTTT.

This clonotype occurred many times. V and J are TRBV18 and TRBJ1-1; 9 positions agree with TRBD1. V trimming: 6 bases; J trimming: 5 bases; junction bases outside the gene matches: 10. CDR3 length equals 15 residues. Germline values: CDR1 KGHSH, CDR2 LQKENI. The CDR3 loop is CASSPRTGDLTEAFF. The CDR3 nucleotides read TGTGCCAGCTCCCCAAGGACAGGGGACTTGACTGAAGCTTTCTTT.

J is TRBJ2-3 and V is TRBV10-3; 9 bases map to TRBD2. CDR3 length equals 14 residues. The germline gives CDR1 ENHRY, CDR2 SYGVKD. V lost 6 bases, J lost 2 bases, and 3 bases stayed unmatched. The CDR3 coding sequence is TGTGCCATCAGCCTAGCGGGGTTCACAGATACGCAGTATTTT. This gives the protein CAISLAGFTDTQYF.

This clonotype was detected ten times or more. This chain connects TRBV3-1 to TRBJ1-1; D is possibly TRBD1 (5 bases). From germline, CDR1 is LGHDT and CDR2 YNNKEL (reference sequence). Trimming removed 4 bases from V and 6 bases from J, with 18 bases in between. The CDR3 has 15 residues. The CDR3 region is CASSRPSTRGAEAFF. The CDR3 DNA is TGTGCCAGCAGCCGACCTTCGACCCGGGGGGCTGAAGCTTTCTTT.

The chain combines TRBV13 with TRBJ1-2; D is uncertain. V lost 4 bases and J lost 4, with 19 bases in between. CDR3 length equals 16 residues. Germline CDR1 PRHDT, CDR2 FYEKMQ (reference sequence). This chain's CDR3 is CASSWEIKDGGYGYTF. CDR3 coding DNA: TGTGCCAGCAGCTGGGAAATAAAGGACGGCGGCTATGGCTACACCTTC. Variable domain in full (rest from reference TRBV13 and TRBJ1-2): AAGVIQSPRHLIKEKRETATLKCYPIPRHDTVYWYQQGPGQDPQFLISFYEKMQSDKGSIPDRFSAQQFSDYHSELNMSSLELGDSALYFCASSWEIKDGGYGYTFGSGTRLTVV.

The rearrangement joins TRBV28 to TRBJ1-4; D ambiguous. The CDR3 sequence is 16 residues long. The germline V gene has CDR1 MDHEN and CDR2 SYDVKM. The V end was cut by 9 bases, the J end by 8 bases, with 25 bases between. The CDR3 DNA sequence: TGTGCCAGTCAAACGGAAAGGGTGATCGAAGTAGAAAAACTGTTTTTT. Its translation is CASQTERVIEVEKLFF.

This clonotype has a count of ten or more. The chain uses TRBV3-1 and TRBJ1-1; TRBD1 matches at 8 bases. Looked up from germline, CDR1 is LGHDT and CDR2 is YNNKEL (reference sequence). Germline trimming cut 2 bases from V and 0 bases from J; bases unmatched to any gene: 5. This CDR3 spans 16 amino acids. Written as DNA, the CDR3 is TGTGCCAGCAGCCAACCGCGGACAGGGATGAACACTGAAGCTTTCTTT. Translating it yields CASSQPRTGMNTEAFF.

The chain has TRBV19 and TRBJ2-7; tentative D call: TRBD1 (6 bases). Trimming stripped 4 bases from V and 3 bases from J, with 16 bases between. Germline CDR1 and CDR2: LNHDA and SQIVND (reference sequence). The CDR3 totals 15 residues. The CDR3 loop reads CASSTQAKGDYEQYF. As DNA, the CDR3 is TGTGCCAGTAGTACACAGGCTAAGGGGGACTACGAGCAGTACTTC.